Here is one TCR beta chain with its context. This clonotype was counted between two and nine times. Its antigen specificity is not known. Per-nucleotide qualities are absent, and no much larger clonotype sits a single base away. Compared with germline, V lacks 2 bases and J lacks 5 bases; bases without a gene match: 3. CDR3 length: 15 amino acids, cysteine to phenylalanine. The sequence is cut down to CDR3 DNA, 45 bases in frame from base 1. According to the germline V gene (reference sequence), CDR1 reads LNHDA and CDR2 reads SQIVND. Hyperthyroidism patients were aged 18 to 65 years and newly diagnosed, with disease duration of less than 2 months. Any patient with an uncontrolled infection, another autoimmune disease, pregnancy or lactation was excluded. Clinical symptoms, serum thyroxine and TRAb, thyroid ultrasound, and orbital computed tomography formed the basis for the diagnoses. Blood from progressor patients was drawn when they were first diagnosed with hyperthyroidism, before any ophthalmopathy symptoms appeared. PBMCs were separated from roughly 10 ml of fresh peripheral blood using Ficoll-Paque density gradient centrifugation. Progressor patients were first diagnosed with Graves' hyperthyroidism and then developed ophthalmopathy during follow-up. Total RNA was extracted using Trizol reagent, and RNA quality was assessed on an Agilent 2100 Bioanalyzer.

Amplification of TCR beta CDR3 regions was carried out from RNA transcripts. The first round of RT-PCR for the TCR CDR3 was performed with the HTBI primer set and the Qiagen OneStep RT-PCR kit. Libraries were constructed in a second round of multiplex PCR, after which size selection and purification were performed. The libraries were sequenced on an Illumina HiSeq2000 using paired-end 100 bp reads. The authors' analysis ran thus. SOAPnuke was used to process the raw data, removing reads that contained adapters or uncalled bases, had a mean Phred below 15, or lacked an exact match to the constant primer or identifier. COPE v1.2.5 was used to merge the high-quality paired reads, and each unique nucleotide sequence was defined as a clonotype. MiTCR v1.1 was used to align clonotypes to the IMGT TRBV, TRBD and TRBJ reference segments. Analysis was restricted to V-J combinations with a frequency above 0.0001, which covered 99.2% of repertoires. A TCS score was defined as the ratio of F50 (clonal expansion) to E x V (chaos), with BLOSUM62-based TCRdist applied between CDR3 peptides within each V-J. Welch's t-statistics and random forest reduced around 520 V-J features to about 13, which were used in a naive Bayes classifier (R e1071). TCRdb trimmed the raw reads at Q25, called clones with MiXCR and kept productive beta chains. Rows are combined by CDR3 protein, so each entry shows the most common genes and DNA. Here the V and J calls rest on TCRdb's processing, not on the authors' analysis. For this sample the table gives some 380,000 distinct CDR3 sequences, of which less than 15% were detected only once. Together, the top ten hold 20% of the sample.

The source of the sample is a study of T cells in Graves' hyperthyroidism and ophthalmopathy (dated by TCRdb to about 2019). Study-wide context: Peripheral blood was collected at initial diagnosis, before any treatment. TCR Vbeta CDR3 sequencing of some 140 peripheral blood samples (over 40 ophthalmopathy, 75 to 80 hyperthyroidism and some 17 progressor patients) is reported in the paper. The study also compared thyroid tissue and blood T-cell repertoires from about 6 Graves' hyperthyroidism patients. The 100 or so discovery patients were divided at random into training and test sets in a 7:3 ratio. After blood sampling, hyperthyroidism patients were treated with methimazole at a starting dose of 30 mg daily, and ophthalmopathy patients were treated with high-dose intravenous methylprednisolone. An independent validation cohort of fewer than 20 hyperthyroidism patients and 17 patients who later progressed to ophthalmopathy tested prospective prediction of ophthalmopathy. TCR V-J signatures able to tell the groups apart were searched for in a discovery cohort of 90 to 100 patients, of whom approximately 40 had Graves' ophthalmopathy and more than 55 had stable Graves' hyperthyroidism.

The paper's findings and limits, for the study overall: Blood samples also contained most of the expanded thyroid clonotypes (frequency above 0.001), which suggests that blood repertoires may reflect thyroid immune responses. A model built on a 13 V-J signature distinguished ophthalmopathy from stable hyperthyroidism, reaching over 85% sensitivity and about 81% specificity in cross-validation and 80%/75% in testing. No statistical method was used to set the sample size in advance, and investigators knew the group allocation. In validation, the model predicted progression to ophthalmopathy a median of roughly 6.2 months before onset, with 65% to 71% sensitivity and 72.22% specificity.

Sequences were obtained from blood. Rearrangement joined TRBV19 to TRBJ2-2; 9 central nucleotides agree with TRBD1. This sequence originates from a man aged 25-45 years with Graves' hyperthyroidism that later progressed to Graves' ophthalmopathy. The CDR3 loop reads CASSIRDRETGELFF. The nucleotides are TGTGCCAGTAGTATACGGGACAGGGAAACCGGGGAGCTGTTTTTT.